The clone carrying this TCR beta chain was recorded a few times. Antigen specificity is unknown. Time point specified: newly diagnosed GD, antithyroid drugs for less than 3 months. Generation of the TCR library employed RNA extracted from PBMCs. All patients originated from an endocrinology department located in Xi'an, China. Roughly 9 milliliters of peripheral blood went into EDTA tubes. In building TCR beta libraries, iRepertoire HTBI primers were used together with Arm-PCR of CDR3 regions. In TCRdb, the multiplex PCR reads were re-called with MiXCR into one record per CDR3 protein. The table has 300,000 to 450,000 distinct CDR3 sequences, around 15% seen once; the top ten hold about a fifth. These data originate in a study of regulatory T cells in long-lasting Graves disease. This CDR3 has 11 residues. The germline gives CDR1 MNHNS, CDR2 SASEGT. Trimming took off 7 bases at V and 8 bases at J, with 11 bases between the two ends.

Whole-study findings and limits: The study found TRBV28, TRBJ1-2 and TRBJ2-5 favored in persistent disease.

The receptor was isolated from a female donor with Graves disease. Sequenced here: peripheral blood mononuclear cells (PBMCs), sampled at new diagnosis, from a patient treated with antithyroid drugs. This chain joins TRBV6-1 and TRBJ1-1; no reliable D call. This CDR3 is CASTTVGEAFF. CDR3 nucleotides: TGTGCCAGCACCACGGTTGGAGAAGCTTTCTTT.